The clone carrying this T cell receptor beta chain was counted between two and nine times. Its target is not known. The germline V gene encodes CDR1 MNHEY and CDR2 SMNVEV (reference sequence). The CDR3 is made up of 13 amino acids. V was pared by 10 bases and J by 2 bases, with 6 bases of the junction left unmatched. This specimen belongs to a study of blood T cells in healthy people across ages. Regarding the study as a whole: Donors of long life had a larger count of naive CD4+ cells and greater diversity than aged donors.

A second roughly 6 to 11 cycle PCR used barcoded and J-beta primers. TCRdb re-analysed the 5' RACE reads in MiXCR, keeping a single row per CDR3 protein. The sample holds over a million distinct CDR3 sequences, more than 35% seen once. The TCR was taken from a woman aged 55-70 years in good health. Source material: blood. The chain combines TRBV27 with TRBJ2-7; 9 bases align to TRBD2. CDR3 amino acids: CATGTSLAYEQYF. The DNA of the CDR3 is TGTGCCACAGGGACTAGCCTAGCCTACGAGCAGTACTTC.